A selection of T cell receptor beta chains follows, all from one sample in a study of response to subunit inactivated influenza vaccine. TCRdb independently ran MiXCR on the RT-PCR reads; one entry per CDR3 protein. The profile shows 490,000 or so distinct CDR3 sequences, approximately 7.1% of them singletons. Here the sequenced sample was PBMCs from blood, taken around 25 months after vaccination. These receptors were collected from a man aged 45 to 70 who received an inactivated influenza vaccine. Each CDR3 is given with its conserved first and last residue. The D gene is left open where the match is weak. Rows give clone size only sometimes, using once, few, many, or a class for an expanded clone.

TRBV7-9,NA,NA,TRBJ2-1,CASSPTMDKDEQFF,TGTGCCAGCAGCCCAACGATGGATAAGGATGAGCAGTTCTTC
TRBV12-3/TRBV12-4,NA,few,TRBJ2-7,CASSLMGDRYEQYF,TGTGCCAGCAGTTTAATGGGAGACCGTTACGAGCAGTACTTC
TRBV4-2,TRBD2,NA,TRBJ2-3,CASRTSGGRDTQYF,TGTGCCAGCAGGACTAGCGGTGGCCGAGATACGCAGTATTTT
TRBV20-1,NA,NA,TRBJ1-2,CSAGTDRSNYGYTF,TGCAGTGCAGGGACCGACCGATCCAACTATGGCTACACCTTC
TRBV28,NA,few,TRBJ2-3,CASSEGTKSTDTQYF,TGTGCCAGCAGTGAGGGGACCAAGAGCACAGATACGCAGTATTTT
TRBV12-3/TRBV12-4,NA,NA,TRBJ1-5,CASSFEGRRPQHF,TGTGCCAGCAGTTTTGAGGGGAGGCGGCCCCAGCATTTT
TRBV6-5,TRBD2,NA,TRBJ2-2,CASSYLAGGHTGELFF,TGTGCCAGCAGTTACTTAGCGGGGGGTCACACCGGGGAGCTGTTTTTT
TRBV4-2,NA,many,TRBJ2-3,CASSQDNDGDADTQYF,TGTGCCAGCAGCCAAGATAACGACGGGGATGCAGATACGCAGTATTTT
TRBV7-2,NA,few,TRBJ2-4,CASSLDAGHKNIQYF,TGTGCCAGCAGCTTAGATGCGGGGCACAAAAACATTCAGTACTTC
TRBV5-1,TRBD2,few,TRBJ2-1,CASSLLLGGRGDEQFF,TGCGCCAGCAGCTTGTTGCTCGGCGGGAGAGGCGATGAGCAGTTCTTC
TRBV3-1,NA,many,TRBJ1-5,CASSQDLNQPQHF,TGTGCCAGCAGCCAAGACCTTAATCAGCCCCAGCATTTT
TRBV4-1,NA,few,TRBJ2-3,CASSQGPSRGTSSDTQYF,TGCGCCAGCAGCCAAGGACCCTCCCGCGGGACCAGCTCAGATACGCAGTATTTT
TRBV5-1,NA,many,TRBJ1-2,CASSTTGGANYGYTF,TGCGCCAGCAGCACTACTGGGGGAGCTAACTATGGCTACACCTTC
TRBV28,NA,few,TRBJ2-2,CASSSDRVGELFF,TGTGCCAGCAGTTCGGACCGGGTAGGGGAGCTGTTTTTT
TRBV7-9,TRBD1,many,TRBJ2-7,CASSLRGQGFDEQYF,TGTGCCAGCAGCTTACGGGGACAGGGGTTCGACGAGCAGTACTTC
TRBV12-3/TRBV12-4,TRBD1,many,TRBJ2-1,CASSPSGRGQGGEQFF,TGTGCCAGCAGTCCCTCCGGGCGGGGACAGGGGGGTGAGCAGTTCTTC
TRBV7-6,NA,many,TRBJ1-4,CASSRNGRVGEKLFF,TGTGCCAGCAGTAGAAACGGCAGGGTGGGTGAAAAACTGTTTTTT
TRBV9,NA,NA,TRBJ1-5,CASSASGGPPEHF,TGTGCCAGCAGCGCAAGCGGGGGACCTCCCGAGCATTTT
TRBV6-1,NA,few,TRBJ2-3,CASSHGGPVTDTQYF,TGTGCCAGCAGCCACGGGGGGCCCGTCACAGATACGCAGTATTTT
TRBV7-6,NA,few,TRBJ1-1,CASSLERDTKAFF,TGTGCCAGCAGCTTAGAAAGGGATACAAAAGCTTTCTTT
TRBV20-1,NA,NA,TRBJ2-1,CSARDQAGFSYNEQFF,TGCAGTGCTAGAGATCAAGCGGGTTTCTCCTACAATGAGCAGTTCTTC
TRBV11-2,NA,NA,TRBJ2-1,CASGDRVLWNEQFF,TGTGCCAGCGGAGACAGAGTCCTGTGGAATGAGCAGTTCTTC
TRBV5-1,NA,many,TRBJ2-7,CASSLAPGAGSYEQYF,TGCGCCAGCAGCTTGGCCCCAGGGGCTGGCTCCTACGAGCAGTACTTC
TRBV12-3/TRBV12-4,TRBD1,NA,TRBJ2-7,CASSPGTAPIEQYF,TGTGCCAGCAGTCCAGGGACAGCCCCTATCGAGCAGTACTTC
TRBV4-1,NA,few,TRBJ2-5,CASSQTPYPEETQYF,TGCGCCAGCAGCCAGACCCCTTACCCGGAGGAGACCCAGTACTTC
TRBV20-1,TRBD2,NA,TRBJ2-5,CSARDLAGGRQETQYF,TGCAGTGCTAGAGACCTAGCGGGAGGACGCCAAGAGACCCAGTACTTC
TRBV5-6,NA,many,TRBJ2-7,CASSLNWDKTYEQYF,TGTGCCAGCAGCTTGAACTGGGATAAGACCTACGAGCAGTACTTC
TRBV3-1,NA,many,TRBJ2-1,CASSQARRRLNNEQFF,TGTGCCAGCAGCCAAGCCCGCCGGCGGCTAAACAATGAGCAGTTCTTC
TRBV18,NA,NA,TRBJ1-2,CASSPQEKYGYTF,TGTGCCAGCTCACCACAGGAGAAGTATGGCTACACCTTC
TRBV2,TRBD2,few,TRBJ2-3,CASKAGGRPDTQYF,TGTGCCAGCAAAGCGGGGGGGCGTCCAGATACGCAGTATTTT